This T cell receptor beta chain appears in the sequencing data of a study of T cells in Graves' hyperthyroidism and ophthalmopathy. Overall study findings and caveats: In simple terms, a model built on 13 V-J features told ophthalmopathy apart from stable hyperthyroidism.

The cohort's ophthalmopathy patients, a group with duration under 3 months, had a Clinical Activity Score of at least 3 and a NOSPECS grade of at least 4. Those patients with uncontrolled infection, other autoimmune disease, pregnancy or lactation were excluded. Orbital computed tomography, thyroid ultrasound, serum thyroxine and TRAb, and clinical symptoms together informed the diagnoses. V was shortened by 0 bases and J by 3 bases, with 14 bases between the two germline ends. The CDR3 is 16 residues long. Germline-derived CDR1 and CDR2 are MNHEY and SMNVEV (reference sequence). TCR beta CDR3 regions were amplified from RNA transcripts. RT-PCR in the first round (using the HTBI primer set) targeted the TCR CDR3. TCRdb fed the multiplex PCR reads into MiXCR, producing one record per CDR3 protein. The sample lists 490,000 or so distinct CDR3 sequences, approximately 16% seen once, with 29% in the top ten.

This clonotype was counted only a few times. Its specificity is not known. This receptor was taken from a woman aged 25 to 39 with Graves' ophthalmopathy. Sequences were obtained from blood. The chain joins TRBV27 to TRBJ1-2; D ambiguous. The DNA for the CDR3 is TGTGCCAGCAGTTTATCGGTCCCTGGTGGGGACTATGGCTACACCTTC. This gives the protein CASSLSVPGGDYGYTF.